This TCR beta chain was profiled in a study of blood T cell repertoires in COVID-19. About the study: The United States, Italy and Spain were the sources of the acute and convalescent COVID-19 samples. T cells, B-cell-depleted T cells, or PBMCs provided the cDNA or gDNA that served as material.

The CDR3 has 15 amino acids. Per the germline V gene, CDR1 is MDHEN and CDR2 is SYDVKM. After removal of 6 bases from V and 0 bases from J, the junction contained 6 bases not matched to a gene. Original processing methods: Amplification from reference gene primers served as the basis for estimated nucleated cell counts. The method was immunoSEQ multiplex PCR; TCRdb's version includes in-frame clones alone and lacks a portion of them. V and J calls and clone size are those listed in that table; D and trimming were worked out from the DNA. The sample records around 250,000 clones, 88% being singletons. Seattle patients were enrolled while actively infected and followed longitudinally.

The sequence derives from a woman between 70 and 85 years old with COVID-19, enrolled during active disease. The chain combines TRBV28 with TRBJ2-3, with 7 bases that match TRBD1. Sequenced sample: peripheral blood. CDR3 residues: CASRIQGISTDTQYF. CDR3 sequence (DNA): TGTGCCAGCAGAATACAGGGGATAAGCACAGATACGCAGTATTTT.